A selection of T cell receptor beta chains follows, all from one sample in a study of cytomegalovirus exposure and HLA in healthy donors. Only in-frame clones appear in the TCRdb table, and some are missing; sequencing was by immunoSEQ multiplex PCR. This table holds about 140,000 clones, around 80% found once. Sequenced input: PBMCs. The source is a woman aged 45-65 years in good health and CMV-seropositive. Each CDR3 is given with its conserved first and last residue.

j_call v_call cdr3_aa
TRBJ1-1 TRBV6-5 CASSYSGGEGTEAFF
TRBJ2-7 TRBV7-9 CASSSPTHSYEQYF
TRBJ2-7 TRBV7-2 CGRVYEQYF
TRBJ1-2 TRBV6-6 CASSETGPPRGYTF
TRBJ1-2 TRBV29-1 CSVHSGTGGLGYTF
TRBJ1-2 TRBV4-2 CASSQADKQVYGYTF
TRBJ2-7 TRBV7-2 CASSSTSGGPYEQYF
TRBJ2-2 TRBV2 CASSGDSTGELFF
TRBJ1-1 TRBV2 CASSDQDRGRTEAFF
TRBJ1-1 TRBV11-2 CASSGRDRENTEAFF
TRBJ1-2 TRBV7-3 CASSPSSPTVSNYGYTF
TRBJ1-1 TRBV7-2 CASSPSTGAFF
TRBJ1-2 TRBV7-9 CASGQDYGYTF
TRBJ2-7 TRBV7-2 CASSLAGQGSSYEQYF
TRBJ2-3 TRBV11-2 CASSTPNGLAVREDTQYF
TRBJ1-6 TRBV4-1 CASSQDRQGAPSPLHF
TRBJ2-1 TRBV7-3 CASSPGLAVDNEQFF
TRBJ2-2 TRBV5-1 CASSVISSGELFF
TRBJ1-3 TRBV5-1 CASSLATGGAGNTIYF
TRBJ1-2 TRBV7-9 CASSPGRGSYGYTF
TRBJ2-1 TRBV4-2 CASSDGQGVTEQFF
TRBJ2-7 TRBV28 CAGEDEQYF
TRBJ1-5 TRBV18 CASSPLPGHLYQPQHF
TRBJ2-3 TRBV9 CASSVGLFPSDTQYF
TRBJ2-2 TRBV6-1 CASSEGQRGGHGELFF
TRBJ1-5 TRBV10-3 CAISESRDYEPQHF
TRBJ2-1 TRBV10-3 CAISEAGAPKQFF
TRBJ2-3 TRBV6-6 CASSILAGVLDTQYF
TRBJ2-1 TRBV9 CASSVGQGAENEQFF
TRBJ2-1 TRBV28 CASLLAGGYNEQFF
TRBJ1-1 TRBV15 CATSRVLGATEAFF
TRBJ2-1 TRBV29-1 CSVALRGGSGEQFF
TRBJ1-2 TRBV27 CASSLRTGGRYGYTF
TRBJ2-6 TRBV5-4 CASSAPGHHSGANVLTF
TRBJ2-5 TRBV6-1 CAGNLGVPGRETQYF
TRBJ1-1 TRBV27 CASSLTENTEAFF
TRBJ1-1 TRBV6-5 CASSYGQGVTEAFF
TRBJ2-1 TRBV7-3 CASSLMRTDNEQFF
TRBJ2-5 TRBV30 CAWSVRAGLETQYF
TRBJ2-5 TRBV28 CASSFLASQTQYF
TRBJ2-7 TRBV2 CASRPDSGGTYEQYF
TRBJ1-2 TRBV28 CASSPVRDTANYGYTF
TRBJ2-5 TRBV5-1 CASSRGGPETQYF
TRBJ2-5 TRBV4-3 CASSLGLAGDQETQYF
TRBJ1-1 TRBV11-3 CASSVGVEENAFF
TRBJ1-5 TRBV28 CASSGTFNQPQHF
TRBJ1-3 TRBV18 CASSEYGTASGNTIYF
TRBJ1-5 TRBV27 CASSLWGGGQPQHF